The T cell receptor (beta chain) described here comes from a study of regulatory T cells in long-lasting Graves disease listed by TCRdb under 2021. Regarding the study in general: Patients with newly diagnosed Graves' disease had been on antithyroid drugs for under 3 months. Peripheral blood TCR sequencing and RNA sequencing compared persistent Graves' disease patients with newly diagnosed Graves' disease patients. The study was registered as a clinical trial and conducted in China. A total of around 35 samples underwent TCR sequencing, from about 13 patients with persistent Graves' disease and some 20 patients with newly diagnosed Graves' disease.

General conclusions and limits of the study: The authors acknowledged the small sample size as a limitation that may reduce accuracy. Persistent disease showed preferential use of TRBV28, TRBJ1-2 and TRBJ2-5, whereas newly diagnosed disease favored TRBV20-1 and TRBJ2-1. More public clonotypes were shared among persistent patients (2,741) than among newly diagnosed patients (more than 950). Sequencing and analysis were limited to the TCR beta chain. Because the primary lesion, thyroid tissue, could not be accessed, the study looked at peripheral blood alone. Compared with newly diagnosed patients, persistent Graves' disease patients had lower TCR Shannon entropy and fewer highly expanded clones, which suggests clonal expansion.

Concerning this clonotype: Its recognized antigen is unknown. It has no much larger one-base neighbor in the sample; base qualities were not kept.

The library was produced with multiplex PCR. This sample was sequenced with an Illumina HiSeq 4000. iRepertoire HTBI primers and Arm-PCR amplification of CDR3 regions were used to construct TCR beta libraries. Before sequencing, the PCR products went through gel purification. Concerning the study's data processing: A total of fewer than 65 TRBV and some 13 TRBJ segments were identified across samples and were used for gene usage analysis of CDR3 amino acid clonotypes. Filtered high-quality paired reads were merged into contigs using COPE and FqMerger. BLAST was used to align contigs to IMGT TRBV, TRBD and TRBJ reference genes, and CDR3 was defined according to IMGT. Any clonotype with a frequency above 0.1% was counted as a highly expanded clone. Repertoire diversity was measured by Shannon entropy, and V-J evenness by the Gini coefficient. Clonotypes shared by more than one individual were considered public. TCRdb trimmed public reads at Q25 via fastp, called clones via MiXCR and kept in-frame beta chains. Each CDR3 protein appears once, grouped with its most common genes and DNA. V and J calls and clone size were set by TCRdb, not the authors. In all, the sample holds 400,000 to 550,000 distinct CDR3 sequences, and 14% to 15% of those were seen once. The top ten clonotypes cover 16% of the sample.

According to the germline V gene, CDR1 reads SGHTA and CDR2 reads FQGNSA. Its CDR3 holds 17 amino acids, cysteine through phenylalanine. The entry retains the CDR3 DNA only, 51 bases that are in frame from base 1. According to the study, the label for this sample's time point signals: newly diagnosed GD, antithyroid drugs for less than 3 months. RNA was extracted from PBMCs in TRIzol for both TCR sequencing and RNA sequencing. Graves' disease was diagnosed according to American Thyroid Association guidelines. The patients came from an endocrinology department in Xi'an, China. Each patient gave approximately 10 milliliters of peripheral blood, collected in an EDTA anticoagulant tube. PBMCs were isolated by Ficoll Paque Plus density gradient separation without further T cell sorting. An Agilent 2100 Bioanalyzer and agarose gel were used to assess RNA quality, and a NanoDrop 2000 was used to measure RNA concentration.

A further study also used this sample, focusing on T cells in Graves' hyperthyroidism and ophthalmopathy. According to the second study: A patient counted as having stable Graves' hyperthyroidism if no progression to ophthalmopathy occurred over 18 months of follow-up. Hyperthyroidism patients were newly diagnosed, with disease duration under 2 months, and aged 18 to 65 years. The study excluded patients with uncontrolled infections, other autoimmune diseases, pregnancy or lactation. Diagnoses relied on clinical symptoms, serum thyroxine and TRAb, thyroid ultrasound and orbital computed tomography. A first-round RT-PCR of the TCR CDR3 used the HTBI primer set with the Qiagen OneStep RT-PCR kit. Most expanded thyroid clonotypes (frequency above 0.001) were also detected in blood, a finding suggesting that blood repertoires may reflect thyroid immune responses. A 13 V-J signature model separated ophthalmopathy from stable hyperthyroidism, with over 85% sensitivity and about 81% specificity in cross-validation and 80%/75% in testing. In validation, the model predicted progression to ophthalmopathy a median of approximately 6.3 months before onset, with approximately 68% sensitivity and 72.22% specificity. To identify distinguishing TCR V-J signatures, a discovery cohort of about a hundred patients was used, comprising approximately 40 with Graves' ophthalmopathy and about 59 with stable Graves' hyperthyroidism. Prospective prediction of ophthalmopathy was tested in an independent validation cohort of some 20 hyperthyroidism patients and 17 patients who later progressed to ophthalmopathy. The 100 or so discovery patients were randomly divided into training and test sets at a 7:3 ratio. In addition, the study compared T-cell repertoires in thyroid tissue and in blood from 6 or 7 Graves' hyperthyroidism patients. Following sampling, methimazole starting at 30 mg daily was given to hyperthyroidism patients, and high-dose intravenous methylprednisolone was given to ophthalmopathy patients. Libraries were constructed in a second round of multiplex PCR, after which size selection and purification were carried out. Sequencing of the libraries was done on an Illumina HiSeq2000 using paired-end 100 bp reads. SOAPnuke was used to process the raw data, throwing out any read that contained adapters or uncalled bases, had a mean Phred below 15, or lacked an exact constant-primer or identifier match. High-quality paired reads were merged with COPE v1.2.5, and unique nucleotide sequences were defined as clonotypes. MiTCR v1.1 was used to align the clonotypes against IMGT TRBV, TRBD and TRBJ reference segments. The analysis was restricted to V-J combinations with a frequency above 0.0001, which together covered just over 99% of the repertoires. The TCS score was defined as the ratio of F50 (clonal expansion) to E x V (chaos), calculated using BLOSUM62-based TCRdist between CDR3 peptides within each V-J. Welch's t-statistics and random forest reduced approximately 520 V-J features to 10 to 15, which were used in a naive Bayes classifier (R e1071). No statistical method was used to fix the sample size in advance, and group allocation was not hidden from the investigators. According to the paper, TCR Vbeta CDR3 sequencing was carried out on some 130 peripheral blood samples, which came from fewer than 50 ophthalmopathy, fewer than 80 hyperthyroidism and approximately 17 progressor patients.

This chain is built from TRBV7-2 and TRBJ2-3; 11 central nucleotides agree with TRBD2. The end of the DNA aligns better with TRBJ2-1, so the J call may be wrong. The material was peripheral blood mononuclear cells (PBMCs), obtained at new diagnosis, from a patient treated with antithyroid drugs. The clonotype comes from a woman between 25 and 40 years old with Graves disease. Donor details come from another sample of the same person, matched by shared clones. The DNA sequence is given as TGTGCCAGCAGCTTCACTAGCGGGAGCTTTTATAGGAATGAGCAGTTCTTC. Its protein is CASSFTSGSFYRNEQFF.